This T cell receptor beta chain was sequenced for a study of T cells in localized non-small cell lung cancer. Comments on this clone: What it binds is unknown.

Assay: immunoSEQ multiplex PCR; the TCRdb copy retains only in-frame clones and omits some. This sample carries fewer than 25,000 clones, about 90% of them seen once, and the ten largest clones take about 1%. The V gene end was trimmed by 7 bases and the J gene end by 7 bases; junction bases not matched to a gene: 8. This CDR3 comprises 14 residues. Germline values: CDR1 MNHNS, CDR2 SASEGT. General study points: One tumor region alone was sequenced, and heterogeneity therefore remains possible. Median around 62 top-100 tumor clones were shared with paired adjacent lung. Exceeding tumor, uninvolved adjacent lung had the highest T cell clonality.

The specimen comprised peripheral blood, sampled before any cancer treatment. The sequence came from a woman between 35 and 70 years old with stage I lung adenocarcinoma. This chain links TRBV6-1 with TRBJ1-5, with TRBD1 matching over 9 bases. In DNA, the CDR3 is TGTGCCAGCACCCCGGACAGGGGCCGGCAGCCCCAGCATTTT. It encodes CASTPDRGRQPQHF.